A selection of T cell receptor beta chains follows, all from one sample in a study of T cells after yellow fever vaccination. TCRdb re-called the 5' RACE reads with MiXCR, one entry per CDR3 protein. The profile shows 150,000 to 200,000 distinct CDR3 sequences, 11% of them singletons. Sequences were derived from CD8+ T cells sorted from PBMCs, sampled 15 days after the yellow fever booster vaccination. The receptors derive from a man between 18 and 29 years old who received the YFV17D yellow fever vaccine. The CDR3 runs from the conserved cysteine through the conserved F or W.

j_call v_call cdr3_aa
TRBJ2-2 TRBV10-3 CAVTGTGELFF
TRBJ2-6 TRBV7-9 CASSLVQTWLTF
TRBJ2-3 TRBV4-3 CASSQDRPSTDTQYF
TRBJ2-3 TRBV7-6 CASSPDPGVSTDTQYF
TRBJ2-7 TRBV7-9 CASSSPEGYEQYF
TRBJ2-6 TRBV29-1 CSAETGAGANVLTF
TRBJ2-5 TRBV7-3 CASSPSAGQETQYF
TRBJ2-3 TRBV28 CASSYPPSGGLSTDTQYF
TRBJ2-3 TRBV5-1 CASSFRRGSSTDTQYF
TRBJ2-7 TRBV7-9 CASSLGGWAEQYF
TRBJ1-5 TRBV12-3/TRBV12-4 CASLGVKGPQHF
TRBJ1-2 TRBV9 CASSATVYGYTF
TRBJ2-1 TRBV4-2 CASSQDWRVIANNEQFF
TRBJ2-2 TRBV11-2 CAGGVVLGSTGELFF
TRBJ1-5 TRBV24-1 CATSASTGAPSPQHF
TRBJ2-7 TRBV6-5 CASSYQGRARRGYEQYF
TRBJ2-2 TRBV9 CASSVPIGQGSTGELFF
TRBJ2-5 TRBV7-3 CASSLRGQSETQYF
TRBJ2-2 TRBV18 CASSPTVSGELFF
TRBJ1-1 TRBV28 CASSPSTEAFF
TRBJ1-1 TRBV9 CASSGGTYMVTEAFF
TRBJ1-1 TRBV29-1 CSVGRGVNTEAFF
TRBJ1-4 TRBV6-2/TRBV6-3 CASTSGTGGEGGEKLFF
TRBJ2-3 TRBV27 CASRRGAYGMDTQYF
TRBJ1-5 TRBV19 CASRDGTGDRNQPQHF
TRBJ2-1 TRBV29-1 CSLTGVYGTFNEQFF
TRBJ2-5 TRBV7-9 CASSLTLAGEETQYF
TRBJ1-2 TRBV6-6 CASSYSRRAYGYTF
TRBJ2-5 TRBV4-1 CASSRRRAEKETQYF
TRBJ1-1 TRBV19 CASSTSRDRAYNTEAFF
TRBJ2-5 TRBV7-2 CASSLARGGRETQYF
TRBJ2-7 TRBV9 CASSVGESSYEQYF
TRBJ1-1 TRBV5-1 CASSRSPWTEAFF
TRBJ1-5 TRBV4-1 CASSQVGGSGNQPQHF
TRBJ2-2 TRBV4-1 CASSLTVGGELFF
TRBJ1-1 TRBV7-9 CASSKGSNTEAFF
TRBJ2-7 TRBV15 CATSRDPGLAYEQYF
TRBJ2-1 TRBV19 CASTDGGAKHEQFF
TRBJ2-7 TRBV29-1 CSVDTGGTYEQYF
TRBJ1-1 TRBV12-3/TRBV12-4 CASSPQVSREAFF
TRBJ2-3 TRBV14 CASSQQTRQGARDTQYF
TRBJ2-6 TRBV5-1 CASSALASFSGANVLTF
TRBJ2-1 TRBV27 CASRLRGSNEQFF
TRBJ2-3 TRBV4-2 CAVRTSGGDTDTQYF
TRBJ2-1 TRBV4-3 CASSRRLVSWDEQFF
TRBJ2-3 TRBV28 CASSFPGLGGTDTQYF
TRBJ2-7 TRBV7-9 CASRDRLFNEQYF
TRBJ2-3 TRBV2 CASSERARADTQYF
TRBJ2-3 TRBV5-4 CASSLVAGPISTDTQYF
TRBJ2-4 TRBV5-1 CASSERTGGVAKNIQYF
TRBJ1-2 TRBV6-5 CASRTGQAINYGYTF
TRBJ2-3 TRBV7-9 CASSFTRLAGSTDTQYF
TRBJ2-5 TRBV13 CASSPGGNGQETQYF
TRBJ2-2 TRBV20-1 CSARQGNTGELFF
TRBJ1-5 TRBV4-3 CASSQDLSQDQPQHF